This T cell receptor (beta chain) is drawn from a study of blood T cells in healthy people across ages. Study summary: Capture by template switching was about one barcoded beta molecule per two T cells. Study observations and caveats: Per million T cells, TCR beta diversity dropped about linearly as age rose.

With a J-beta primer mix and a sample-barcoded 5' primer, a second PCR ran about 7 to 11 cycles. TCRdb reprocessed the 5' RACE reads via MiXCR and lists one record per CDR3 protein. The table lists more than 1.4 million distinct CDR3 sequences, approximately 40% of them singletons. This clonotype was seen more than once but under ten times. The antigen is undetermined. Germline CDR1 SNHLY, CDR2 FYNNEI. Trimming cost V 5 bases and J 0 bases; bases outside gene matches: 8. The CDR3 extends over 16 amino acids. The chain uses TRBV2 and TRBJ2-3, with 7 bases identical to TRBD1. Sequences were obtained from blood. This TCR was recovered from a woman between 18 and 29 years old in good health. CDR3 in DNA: TGTGCCAGCAGTAGGAACAGGGGAACTAGCACAGATACGCAGTATTTT. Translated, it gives CASSRNRGTSTDTQYF.